What follows is one T cell receptor beta chain and its context. V gave up 6 bases and J gave up 8 bases, with 11 bases separating them. Germline CDR1 DFQATT, CDR2 SNEGSKA (reference sequence). This CDR3 spans 11 amino acids. TCRdb's copy holds only in-frame clones and misses some; the assay was immunoSEQ multiplex PCR. The table has 200,000 to 250,000 clones, about 88% seen once. The data are from a study of blood T cell repertoires in COVID-19. The wider study: T cells, B-cell-depleted T cells, or PBMCs provided the cDNA or gDNA that served as material.

The chain recombines TRBV20-1 with TRBJ2-1; the D gene is possibly TRBD2 (5 bases). The clonotype comes from a man aged 50-60 years with COVID-19, enrolled during active disease. The specimen sequenced was peripheral blood. The CDR3 DNA is TGCAGTGCGGGAAGGGAGTATGAGCAGTTCTTC. Translated: CSAGREYEQFF.